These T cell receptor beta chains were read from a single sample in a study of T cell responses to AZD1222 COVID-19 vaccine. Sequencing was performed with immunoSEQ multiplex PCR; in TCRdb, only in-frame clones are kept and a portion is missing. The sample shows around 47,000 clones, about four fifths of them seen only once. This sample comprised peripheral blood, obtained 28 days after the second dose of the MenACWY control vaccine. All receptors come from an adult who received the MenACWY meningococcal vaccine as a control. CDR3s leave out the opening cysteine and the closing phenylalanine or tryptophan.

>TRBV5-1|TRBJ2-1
ASSSGTSFNEQF
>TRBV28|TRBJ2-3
ASSQHRGDTDTQY
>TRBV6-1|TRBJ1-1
ASSDDGENTEAF
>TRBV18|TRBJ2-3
ASSPPTDTQY
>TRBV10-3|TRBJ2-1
AISALAGSKANEQF
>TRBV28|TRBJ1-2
ASGFTGTGVRGYT
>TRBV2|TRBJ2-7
ASRAVTGYEQY
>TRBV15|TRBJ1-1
ATSTVDGMNTEAF
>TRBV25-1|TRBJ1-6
ASSRSGASYNSPLH
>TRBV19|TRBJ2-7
ASSIGSSGSYEQY
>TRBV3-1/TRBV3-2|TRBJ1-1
ASSPALVQSAF
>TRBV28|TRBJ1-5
ASSRPGGGDQPQH
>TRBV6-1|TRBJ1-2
ASSEDFRDRGNYGYT
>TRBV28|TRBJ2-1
ASSSALTYNEQF
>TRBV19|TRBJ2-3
ASSPKTGVSTDTQY
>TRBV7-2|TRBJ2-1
ASSVLGTSSNEQF
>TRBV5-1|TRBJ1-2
ASSLEGQPSYGYT
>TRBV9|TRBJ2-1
ASSETSGSYVEQF
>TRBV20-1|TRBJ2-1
SASNNEQF
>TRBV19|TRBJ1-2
ASSKGVANYGYT
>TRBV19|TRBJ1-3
ASSPSTVLGGNTIY
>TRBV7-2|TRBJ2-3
ASSFHRGGADTQY
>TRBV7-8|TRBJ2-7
ASSTVTGYEQY
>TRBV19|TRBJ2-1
ASSDPRGAERNEQF
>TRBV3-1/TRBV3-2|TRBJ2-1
ASSQGGIRLTYNEQF
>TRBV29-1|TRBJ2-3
SVTPRTSGSTDTQY
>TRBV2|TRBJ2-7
ASSKGSGTRGTYEQY
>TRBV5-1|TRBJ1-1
ASSLGARGQLNTEAF
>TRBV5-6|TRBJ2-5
ASSSTAIQETQY
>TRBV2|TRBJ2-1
ASSEPVFGNNEQF
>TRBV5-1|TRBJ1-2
ASSSGGQGASDYGYT
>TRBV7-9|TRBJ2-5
ASSFTGLAGVETQY
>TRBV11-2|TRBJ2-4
ASRGASGIQY
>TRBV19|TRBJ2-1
ASSIRADEQF
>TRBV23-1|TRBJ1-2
ASSHSKITGQGAQTTYGYT
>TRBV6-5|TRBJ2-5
ASSRGTPTQETQY
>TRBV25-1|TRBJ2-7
ASSGQGAYEQY
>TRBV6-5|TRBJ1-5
ASTRGKDQPQH
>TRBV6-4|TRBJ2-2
ASSDSSGGNTGELF
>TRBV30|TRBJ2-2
AWMRTPGELF
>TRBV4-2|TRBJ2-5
ASSQGGPGGQETQY
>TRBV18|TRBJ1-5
ASSPAGGTQPQH
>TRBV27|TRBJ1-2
ASSPLDRTNYGYT
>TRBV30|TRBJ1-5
AWSKGQEGQPQH
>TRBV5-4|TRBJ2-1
ASREGATGEQF
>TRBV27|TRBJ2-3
ASSRVAGGPYTQY
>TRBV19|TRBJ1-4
ASSDTNEKLF
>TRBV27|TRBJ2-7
ASSLLGRDYEQY
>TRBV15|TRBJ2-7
ATSRGTGVPYEQY
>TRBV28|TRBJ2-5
ASKRSGHAVETQY
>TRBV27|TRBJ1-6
ASSSRQGYSPLH
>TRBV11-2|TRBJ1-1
ASSPNRRAVLEAF
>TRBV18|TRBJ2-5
ASSPGFFEVRDRWYQETQY
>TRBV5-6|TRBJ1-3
ASWFSGNTIY
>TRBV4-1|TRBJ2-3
ASSYGLAGTDTQY